These 30 T cell receptor beta chains were all obtained from the same sample, sequenced in a study of blood T cell repertoires in COVID-19 (dated by TCRdb to about 2020). Library preparation employed the immunoSEQ multiplex PCR assay. TCRdb took this table from immuneACCESS and kept in-frame rearrangements with V and J called. Such tables lack part of the clones; where checked against another copy, unresolved V genes explain under half of the gap, and the rest is unexplained. This sample holds roughly 250,000 clones; 70% to 90% were observed only once. The top ten constitute approximately 2.2% of the sample. The source material was peripheral blood. These receptors were taken from a woman aged 40 to 50 who had recovered from COVID-19.

The rearrangement joins TRBV5-5 to TRBJ1-4; D gene uncertain. Trimming left V 3 bases short and J 4 bases short, with 4 bases between. The V gene's germline CDR1 is SGHKS and CDR2 YYEKEE (reference sequence). The CDR3 sequence is 12 residues long. CDR3 amino acids: CASSSLNEKLFF. CDR3 sequence (DNA): TGTGCCAGCAGCTCACTTAATGAAAAACTGTTTTTT.

This chain connects TRBV6-6 to TRBJ2-3, with 9 bases that match TRBD2. The CDR3 sequence is 16 residues long. J gave up 1 base and V 1 base, and 3 bases lay outside the gene matches. CDR1 and CDR2 (germline): MNHNY, SVGAGI (reference sequence). CDR3 DNA sequence: TGTGCCAGCAGTTACTGGTCTAGCGGGGGCACAGATACGCAGTATTTT. It yields the protein CASSYWSSGGTDTQYF.

This chain joins TRBV4-2 and TRBJ2-3; 12 bases align to TRBD2. The germline gives CDR1 LGHNA, CDR2 YNFKEQ. The CDR3 sequence is 16 residues long. Germline trimming cut 5 bases from V and 3 bases from J; bases unmatched to any gene: 6. In DNA form, the CDR3 reads TGTGCCAGCAGCTTCCGGACTAGCGGGACTACAGATACGCAGTATTTT. Amino acid sequence: CASSFRTSGTTDTQYF.

The V gene is TRBV11-3, the J gene TRBJ2-7; D gene ambiguous. Germline V gives CDR1 SGHNT, CDR2 YENEEA. V was clipped by 1 base and J by 4 bases, with 8 bases between them. CDR3 length: 13 residues. CDR3 amino acids: CASSLGLDYEQYF. The CDR3 DNA reads as TGTGCCAGCAGCTTAGGACTTGATTACGAGCAGTACTTC.

This clone has a handful of counts. This same CDR3 is encoded by further DNA sequences in the sample. The chain combines TRBV18 with TRBJ1-3; 7 nucleotides line up with TRBD1. Germline values: CDR1 KGHSH, CDR2 LQKENI. V trimming: 6 bases; J trimming: 0 bases; junction bases outside the gene matches: 2. The CDR3 consists of 14 residues. The CDR3 here is CASSRDSSGNTIYF. DNA for the CDR3: TGTGCCAGCTCCCGGGACAGCTCTGGAAACACCATATATTTT.

This clone showed up just once. V is TRBV2 and J is TRBJ2-7; 9 bases are a match to TRBD1. V was clipped by 2 bases and J by 11 bases; unmatched bases: 7. CDR3 length: 13 amino acids. Germline values: CDR1 SNHLY, CDR2 FYNNEI. DNA for the CDR3: TGTGCCAGCAGTGAATTTGACAGGGGGGAAGAGTACTTC. It yields the protein CASSEFDRGEEYF.

CDR3 bases: TGTGCCAGCAGCCCTACTAGCGGGAGTTTGGATACGCAGTATTTT. This gives the protein CASSPTSGSLDTQYF. The chain uses TRBV5-6 and TRBJ2-3, with TRBD2 matching 11 bases. Germline V gene lookup returns CDR1 SGHDT and CDR2 YYEEEE. The CDR3 runs 15 residues. Losses at the gene ends were 4 bases for V and 6 bases for J; bases not matched to a gene: 7.

The V call is TRBV10-3, the J call TRBJ2-2; the match to TRBD2 covers 11 bases. CDR1 is ENHRY, CDR2 SYGVKD, per germline. This CDR3 region has 16 residues. Trimming at V came to 5 bases and at J to 6 bases, leaving 8 bases not matched to a gene. The CDR3 loop reads CAISYSGGALAGELFF. CDR3 coding DNA: TGTGCCATCAGTTATAGCGGGGGGGCCTTGGCCGGGGAGCTGTTTTTT.

The chain joins TRBV2 to TRBJ2-7; 11 nucleotides line up with TRBD2. From germline, CDR1 is SNHLY and CDR2 FYNNEI. The CDR3 length is 15 residues. V lost 3 bases, J lost 4 bases, and 5 bases stayed unmatched. The CDR3 region has the DNA TGTGCCAGCAGTGAGGCTAGCGGGGGGCCGTACGAGCAGTACTTC. Translating gives CASSEASGGPYEQYF.

The chain employs TRBV2 and TRBJ2-1; 11 bases fit TRBD2. CDR1 and CDR2 (germline): SNHLY, FYNNEI. The CDR3 extends over 16 amino acids. The V gene end was trimmed by 2 bases and the J gene end by 7 bases; junction bases not matched to a gene: 7. The chain's CDR3 is CASSELLAGGGNEQFF. CDR3 nucleotides: TGTGCCAGCAGTGAACTGTTAGCGGGAGGGGGGAATGAGCAGTTCTTC.

V gene TRBV5-1 combines with J gene TRBJ2-5; TRBD2 agrees at 14 bases. V lost 5 bases and J lost 5; bases outside the gene matches: 8. The CDR3 has 16 amino acids. Germline V lookup: CDR1 SGHRS, CDR2 YFSETQ. DNA of the CDR3: TGCGCCAGCAGTGAAGGGACTAGCGGGAGTCGGGAGACCCAGTACTTC. This codes for CASSEGTSGSRETQYF.

The chain recombines TRBV30 with TRBJ1-2; the match to TRBD1 covers 7 bases. The CDR3 runs 12 residues. CDR1 and CDR2 (germline): GTSNPN, SVGIG (reference sequence). The V gene end was trimmed by 0 bases and the J gene end by 7 bases; junction bases not matched to a gene: 2. The CDR3 reads CAWSVRGPGYTF. The CDR3 DNA is TGTGCCTGGAGTGTTAGGGGGCCTGGCTACACCTTC. Filled out from reference TRBV30 and TRBJ1-2, the complete variable domain reads SQTIHQWPATLVQPVGSPLSLECTVEGTSNPNLYWYRQAAGRGLQLLFYSVGIGQISSEVPQNLSASRPQDRQFILSSKKLLLSDSGFYLCAWSVRGPGYTFGSGTRLTVV.

This chain's CDR3 is CASRSAGTGYEKLFF. In DNA form, the CDR3 reads TGTGCCAGTAGGAGCGCCGGGACAGGGTATGAAAAACTGTTTTTT. The V and J genes are TRBV19 and TRBJ1-4, with 9 bases identical to TRBD1. This CDR3 contains 15 residues. Per germline, CDR1 LNHDA and CDR2 SQIVND (reference sequence). J was trimmed by 6 bases and V by 6 bases; bases with no gene match: 8. Based on the CDR3 plus reference TRBV19 and TRBJ1-4, the full variable domain is DGGITQSPKYLFRKEGQNVTLSCEQNLNHDAMYWYRQDPGQGLRLIYYSQIVNDFQKGDIAEGYSVSREKKESFPLTVTSAQKNPTAFYLCASRSAGTGYEKLFFGSGTQLSVL.

This rearrangement joins TRBV30 to TRBJ1-3, with D possibly matching TRBD1 (6 bases). The germline V gene encodes CDR1 GTSNPN and CDR2 SVGIG (reference sequence). Trimming removed 7 bases from V and 0 bases from J, with 13 bases in between. CDR3 length: 14 amino acids. The CDR3 coding sequence is TGTGCCTTGGGCGGCAGGGGCTCTGGAAACACCATATATTTT. Amino acid sequence: CALGGRGSGNTIYF.

V gene TRBV11-1 combines with J gene TRBJ2-6; 7 positions match TRBD1. The CDR3 has 16 amino acids. Looked up from germline, CDR1 is SGHAT and CDR2 is FQDESV (reference sequence). Trimming removed 1 base from V and 2 bases from J; junction bases left unmatched: 2. Here the CDR3 DNA reads TGTGCCAGCAGCTTAGGAGGGGGCCCTGGGGCCAACGTCCTGACTTTC. This sequence encodes CASSLGGGPGANVLTF.

The J gene is TRBJ1-6, the V gene TRBV27; possibly TRBD1 for D (5 bases). From germline, CDR1 is MNHEY and CDR2 SMNVEV (reference sequence). The length of the CDR3 is 17 residues. Trimming shortened V by 3 bases and J by 4 bases, and 16 bases separated the two germline ends. The CDR3 nucleotides are TGTGCCAGCAGTTTCCAGGGAGGAGAGATATATAATTCACCCCTCCACTTT. Residues: CASSFQGGEIYNSPLHF.

The chain couples TRBV27 to TRBJ2-1; 7 nucleotides match TRBD2. From germline, CDR1 is MNHEY and CDR2 SMNVEV (reference sequence). V shed 4 bases and J 5 bases; nucleotides not matched to a gene: 14. CDR3 length: 17 amino acids. CDR3: CASSSSLTSGIHNEQFF. The CDR3, as DNA: TGTGCCAGCAGTTCCAGCCTGACGAGCGGGATCCACAATGAGCAGTTCTTC.

The J gene is TRBJ2-5, the V gene TRBV28, with 8 bases aligning to TRBD1. CDR1 is MDHEN, CDR2 SYDVKM, per germline. The V and J ends lost 3 bases and 5 bases, in that order; junction bases with no gene match: 8. The CDR3 length is 15 residues. CDR3 coding DNA: TGTGCCAGCAGTTTTTTGCAGGGGGCGATGGAGACCCAGTACTTC. As protein: CASSFLQGAMETQYF.

The chain joins TRBV9 to TRBJ2-5; possibly TRBD2 for D (7 bases). V was pared by 4 bases and J by 1 base, with 14 bases between. Germline loops: CDR1 SGDLS, CDR2 YYNGEE. The CDR3 spans 15 residues. CDR3 nucleotides: TGTGCCAGCAGCATGGGGGGGGCCCCCCAAGAGACCCAGTACTTC. Protein sequence: CASSMGGAPQETQYF. Supplemented by reference TRBV9 and TRBJ2-5, the full variable domain reads DSGVTQTPKHLITATGQRVTLRCSPRSGDLSVYWYQQSLDQGLQFLIQYYNGEERAKGNILERFSAQQFPDLHSELNLSSLELGDSALYFCASSMGGAPQETQYFGPGTRLLVL.

The rearrangement joins TRBV19 to TRBJ2-6; 8 bases agree with TRBD1. Germline CDR1 and CDR2: LNHDA and SQIVND (reference sequence). This CDR3 is 18 amino acids long. V shed 6 bases, J shed 0 bases, and the junction held 10 bases outside the gene matches. The CDR3 reads CASSKGGQAVSGANVLTF. In nucleotides, the CDR3 is TGTGCCAGTAGCAAGGGGGGACAGGCGGTCTCTGGGGCCAACGTCCTGACTTTC.

V usage is TRBV7-8 and J usage is TRBJ2-1, with TRBD2 matching over 7 bases. The ends lost 5 bases at V and 2 bases at J; junction bases unmatched: 12. The length of the CDR3 is 17 residues. Germline CDR1 SGHVS, CDR2 FQNEAQ. The CDR3 DNA reads TGTGCCAGCAGCCCCCCCGCGGGGGTGTCTACCTACAATGAGCAGTTCTTC. This translates into CASSPPAGVSTYNEQFF.

The J gene is TRBJ2-1, the V gene TRBV3-1 (or the pseudogene TRBV3-2); D is perhaps TRBD1 (6 bases). Looked up from germline, CDR1 is LGHDT and CDR2 is YNNKEL (reference sequence). CDR3 size: 13 residues. Between the trimmed V and J ends, which lost 3 bases and 9 bases, there was a span of 12 bases. The chain's CDR3 is CASSQGHLSEQFF. CDR3 sequence (DNA): TGTGCCAGCAGCCAGGGACACCTAAGTGAGCAGTTCTTC.

The rearrangement links TRBV19 to TRBJ2-6, with 7 bases fitting TRBD1. Losses at the gene ends were 5 bases for V and 4 bases for J; bases not matched to a gene: 5. This CDR3 is 15 amino acids long. Looked up from germline, CDR1 is LNHDA and CDR2 is SQIVND (reference sequence). Here the CDR3 reads CASSRQGSGANVLTF. CDR3 DNA: TGTGCCAGTAGTCGACAGGGATCCGGGGCCAACGTCCTGACTTTC.

The V gene is TRBV5-1, the J gene TRBJ2-3; no clear D. Germline CDR1 is SGHRS and CDR2 is YFSETQ. The CDR3 runs 15 residues. V lost 1 base, J lost 0 bases, and 9 bases lay in between. The CDR3 spells CASSLSWASTDTQYF. The DNA for the CDR3 is TGCGCCAGCAGCTTGAGTTGGGCAAGCACAGATACGCAGTATTTT.

V and J are TRBV30 and TRBJ2-2; TRBD1 is a possible D gene (6 bases). Germline V gives CDR1 GTSNPN, CDR2 SVGIG (reference sequence). The CDR3 runs 14 residues. V was cut by 4 bases and J by 6 bases, with 15 bases left in between. The CDR3 loop reads CAWKQGQEAGELFF. The CDR3, as DNA: TGTGCCTGGAAGCAGGGGCAAGAGGCCGGGGAGCTGTTTTTT.

The chain combines TRBV6-5 with TRBJ2-1, with D possibly TRBD2 on 5 matching bases. In germline, CDR1 is MNHEY, CDR2 SVGAGI. The CDR3 contains 13 residues. The V end lost 7 bases, the J end lost 2 bases, and 9 bases lay between the germline ends. CDR3 in amino acids: CASKSGTYNEQFF. The CDR3 coding sequence is TGTGCCAGCAAAAGCGGAACCTACAATGAGCAGTTCTTC.

The chain combines TRBV4-2 with TRBJ2-3; TRBD2 matches 7 bases. This CDR3 is built from 15 residues. The germline CDR1 and CDR2 sequences are LGHNA and YNFKEQ. Trimming at V came to 4 bases and at J to 2 bases, leaving 6 bases not matched to a gene. CDR3 protein: CASSLATSDTDTQYF. As DNA, the CDR3 is TGTGCCAGCAGCCTAGCCACTAGCGACACAGATACGCAGTATTTT.

The chain links TRBV11-2 to TRBJ2-1; possible D gene TRBD2, 5 bases. V was clipped by 1 base and J by 6 bases, with 19 bases between them. This CDR3 has 17 amino acids. Germline values: CDR1 SGHAT, CDR2 FQNNGV. The CDR3 coding sequence is TGTGCCAGCAGCTTAGGCGGCGAGACTACCCCTACCAATGAGCAGTTCTTC. Protein: CASSLGGETTPTNEQFF.

The J gene is TRBJ2-4, the V gene TRBV3-1 (or the pseudogene TRBV3-2); the match to TRBD2 covers 10 bases. Germline loops: CDR1 LGHDT, CDR2 YNNKEL (reference sequence). V lost 0 bases, J lost 1 base, and 9 bases stayed unmatched. CDR3 length equals 19 residues. The CDR3 sequence is CASSQDVAGGQGAKNIQYF. CDR3 in DNA: TGTGCCAGCAGCCAAGACGTAGCGGGGGGTCAAGGGGCCAAAAACATTCAGTACTTC.

The chain links TRBV24-1 to TRBJ2-7; 9 bases align to TRBD1. This CDR3 spans 15 amino acids. Unmatched junction bases numbered 6, after V lost 3 bases and J lost 4 bases. CDR1 and CDR2 from the germline V gene are KGHDR and SFDVKD. DNA for the CDR3: TGTGCCACCAGTGATGCGGGACAGGGAGGATACGAGCAGTACTTC. Protein: CATSDAGQGGYEQYF.